This T cell receptor (beta chain) was sequenced during a study of T cells in Graves' hyperthyroidism and ophthalmopathy. Study outcomes and limitations: A 13 V-J signature model discriminated ophthalmopathy versus stable hyperthyroidism.

Uncontrolled infection, other autoimmune disease, pregnancy or lactation disqualified patients from enrolment. Isolation of PBMCs was performed on around 9.4 ml fresh peripheral blood. This clonotype was counted only a few times. Its antigen remains unidentified. The germline V gene encodes CDR1 DFQATT and CDR2 SNEGSKA (reference sequence). This CDR3 has 16 amino acids. V lost 3 bases, J lost 1 base, and 18 bases lay in between. Amplified regions were TCR beta CDR3 sequences from RNA transcripts. TCR CDR3 underwent first-round RT-PCR with the HTBI primer set. TCRdb ran MiXCR on the multiplex PCR reads and lists one entry per CDR3 protein. This table holds around 340,000 distinct CDR3 sequences, around 16% found once.

The clonotype originates from a man between 25 and 39 years old with Graves' hyperthyroidism. The gene calls are TRBV20-1 and TRBJ2-5; D not certain. Sequenced material: blood. The CDR3: CSASREETPPQETQYF. The CDR3 DNA reads as TGCAGTGCTAGTCGAGAAGAGACACCTCCCCAAGAGACCCAGTACTTC.